This entry lists 22 T cell receptor beta chains sequenced from one sample in a study of OX40 agonist ivuxolimab in advanced cancers. The data were produced by immunoSEQ multiplex PCR, yet TCRdb's version contains in-frame clones alone and is incomplete. The data show around 6,000 clones, roughly 84% seen once. The material was CD4+ or CD8+ T cells sorted from blood, obtained in a trial of the OX40 agonist ivuxolimab. The receptors were gathered from an adult with an advanced solid tumor such as melanoma, head and neck, liver or kidney cancer.

The CDR3 is CASSLAAGGDYEQYF. The CDR3 DNA follows: TGTGCCAGCAGCTTAGCAGCGGGAGGGGACTACGAGCAGTACTTC. The rearrangement joins TRBV11-2 to TRBJ2-7, with 10 bases aligning to TRBD2. The trim removed 1 base at V and 3 bases at J, leaving 3 bases unmatched. The CDR3 extends over 15 amino acids. Germline V lookup: CDR1 SGHAT, CDR2 FQNNGV.

The chain uses TRBV15 and TRBJ2-5; 8 bases line up with TRBD2. V lost 3 bases and J lost 4; bases outside the gene matches: 4. The V gene's germline CDR1 is LNHNV and CDR2 YYDKDF (reference sequence). The CDR3 has 14 amino acids. DNA for the CDR3: TGTGCCACCAGCAGGACCGGGGGGGCAGAGACCCAGTACTTC. It specifies CATSRTGGAETQYF.

The chain joins TRBV9 to TRBJ1-4; D may be TRBD1 (6 bases). The CDR3 contains 15 residues. Germline V gene data show CDR1 as SGDLS and CDR2 as YYNGEE. The V end was cut by 1 base, the J end by 3 bases, with 10 bases between. The CDR3 loop reads CASSVQGSPNEKLFF. CDR3 coding DNA: TGTGCCAGCAGCGTACAGGGGAGCCCTAATGAAAAACTGTTTTTT.

The V call is TRBV6-5, the J call TRBJ2-1, with 9 bases that match TRBD2. The CDR3 sequence is 15 residues long. CDR1 is MNHEY and CDR2 is SVGAGI in the germline V gene. J lost 0 bases, V lost 5 bases, and 2 bases had no gene match. CDR3 bases: TGTGCCAGCAGTCTTAGCGGGAGCTCCTACAATGAGCAGTTCTTC. Protein: CASSLSGSSYNEQFF.

This clone occurred once. The chain combines TRBV6-5 with TRBJ2-2; D is unclear. Germline-derived CDR1 and CDR2 are MNHEY and SVGAGI. The CDR3 has 11 amino acids. Trimming removed 6 bases at V and 6 bases at J, with 5 bases between. The CDR3: CASRSAGELFF. The CDR3 DNA reads TGTGCCAGCAGGTCCGCCGGGGAGCTGTTTTTT.

The table lists this clone with a few counts. This rearrangement joins TRBV9 to TRBJ2-3; TRBD1 matches 10 bases. CDR1 SGDLS and CDR2 YYNGEE come from the germline V gene. The CDR3 length is 16 residues. With 4 bases clipped from V and 5 bases from J, the junction kept 10 bases outside the gene matches. This CDR3 reads CASSSGQGVSVDTQYF. The CDR3 bases are TGTGCCAGCAGCTCCGGACAGGGGGTCTCCGTAGATACGCAGTATTTT.

This clone was observed a few times. The chain links TRBV28 to TRBJ1-6; D not resolved. Germline lookup yields CDR1 MDHEN and CDR2 SYDVKM. The ends were cut back, 2 bases at V and 14 bases at J, with 16 bases in the middle. The CDR3 length is 14 residues. The CDR3 spells CASSLPDGPTTLHF. Here the CDR3 DNA reads TGTGCCAGCAGTTTACCCGACGGACCAACTACCCTCCACTTT.

This clone ranks as medium-sized. This chain connects TRBV5-6 to TRBJ2-1; 11 bases fit TRBD2. CDR1 is SGHDT, CDR2 YYEEEE, per germline. CDR3 length: 18 residues. V trimming: 0 bases; J trimming: 2 bases; junction bases outside the gene matches: 7. The CDR3 protein is CASSLGTSGWGAYNEQFF. The DNA of the CDR3 is TGTGCCAGCAGCTTGGGGACTAGCGGGTGGGGAGCCTACAATGAGCAGTTCTTC. The complete variable domain, with remaining parts taken from reference TRBV5-6 and TRBJ2-1, reads DAGVTQSPTHLIKTRGQQVTLRCSPKSGHDTVSWYQQALGQGPQFIFQYYEEEERQRGNFPDRFSGHQFPNYSSELNVNALLLGDSALYLCASSLGTSGWGAYNEQFFGPGTRLTVL.

The rearrangement links TRBV5-5 to TRBJ1-5; D ambiguous. This CDR3 spans 15 amino acids. Germline V gene sequence: CDR1 SGHKS, CDR2 YYEKEE (reference sequence). V lost 5 bases to trimming and J lost 1 base, with 13 bases between them. The CDR3 protein is CASSSRAASNQPQHF. DNA of the CDR3: TGTGCCAGCAGTTCCCGGGCCGCGAGCAATCAGCCCCAGCATTTT.

The J gene is TRBJ2-2, the V gene TRBV27, with 7 positions matching TRBD2. The CDR3 covers 14 residues. After removal of 3 bases from V and 7 bases from J, the junction contained 5 bases not matched to a gene. Germline V gene sequence: CDR1 MNHEY, CDR2 SMNVEV (reference sequence). The CDR3 DNA sequence: TGTGCCAGCAGTTTCGGCGGGAGTGGCGGGGAGCTGTTTTTT. It specifies CASSFGGSGGELFF.

The V gene is TRBV10-2, the J gene TRBJ2-4, with a weak D call TRBD2 (6 bases). Trimming cost V 0 bases and J 1 base, with 16 bases left between them. This CDR3 comprises 18 residues. The germline V gene encodes CDR1 WSHSY and CDR2 SAAADI. CDR3 protein: CASSESKFGEDAKNIQYF. CDR3 sequence (DNA): TGCGCCAGCAGTGAGTCGAAATTCGGGGAGGATGCCAAAAACATTCAGTACTTC.

The V gene is TRBV11-2, the J gene TRBJ1-1; D unresolved. The germline CDR1 and CDR2 sequences are SGHAT and FQNNGV. CDR3 length: 15 amino acids. V lost 4 bases to trimming and J lost 1 base, with 13 bases between them. CDR3 in DNA: TGTGCCAGCAGCTACGGGGTTTATCGGAACACTGAAGCTTTCTTT. Translating gives CASSYGVYRNTEAFF.

The chain carries TRBV27 and TRBJ2-1; D perhaps matches TRBD2 (6 bases). CDR1 is MNHEY, CDR2 SMNVEV, per germline (reference sequence). V was pared by 3 bases and J by 5 bases, with 8 bases between. The CDR3 consists of 13 residues. DNA of the CDR3: TGTGCCAGCAGTTTTGTAGCGGACAATGAGCAGTTCTTC. It yields the protein CASSFVADNEQFF.

The rearrangement joins TRBV27 to TRBJ2-1; TRBD2 matches 12 bases. Germline CDR1 is MNHEY and CDR2 is SMNVEV (reference sequence). Trimming at V came to 2 bases and at J to 7 bases, leaving 3 bases not matched to a gene. This CDR3 contains 15 residues. CDR3 sequence: CASSLASGRGNEQFF. CDR3 sequence (DNA): TGTGCCAGCAGTTTAGCTAGCGGGAGGGGGAATGAGCAGTTCTTC.

The chain carries TRBV11-2 and TRBJ2-7; D call uncertain. V dropped 7 bases and J dropped 4 bases, with 8 bases sitting between them. Germline lookup yields CDR1 SGHAT and CDR2 FQNNGV. The CDR3 is 11 amino acids. The CDR3 DNA follows: TGTGCCAGCACCACGACTTACGAGCAGTACTTC. Protein: CASTTTYEQYF.

This clone was observed a single time. The rearrangement uses TRBV9 and TRBJ2-1; either TRBD1 or TRBD2 may supply D (5 bases each). The CDR3 spans 13 residues. V was trimmed by 7 bases and J by 8 bases, leaving 16 bases between them. The germline V gene encodes CDR1 SGDLS and CDR2 YYNGEE. The CDR3 sequence: CASAAGTRHEQFF. As DNA, the CDR3 is TGTGCCAGCGCCGCAGGGACGCGTCATGAGCAGTTCTTC.

The chain employs TRBV2 and TRBJ2-3, with TRBD2 as a possible D gene (6 bases). Trimming removed 6 bases from V and 0 bases from J, with 22 bases in between. The CDR3 is 18 residues long. From germline, CDR1 is SNHLY and CDR2 FYNNEI. The CDR3 loop is CASRVGGSGLPSTDTQYF. The CDR3 nucleotides read TGTGCCAGCAGAGTCGGCGGTAGCGGATTGCCAAGCACAGATACGCAGTATTTT.

The chain carries TRBV9 and TRBJ2-3; D remains ambiguous. V shed 0 bases and J shed 6 bases, with 23 bases lying between them. This CDR3 comprises 18 residues. Germline-derived CDR1 and CDR2 are SGDLS and YYNGEE. The CDR3 sequence: CASSVDISATRHGDTQYF. The CDR3 bases are TGTGCCAGCAGCGTAGATATTTCCGCGACACGCCATGGGGATACGCAGTATTTT.

The V call is TRBV7-9, the J call TRBJ2-1, with D unclear. V lost 3 bases and J 8 bases, leaving 17 bases between the germline ends. The CDR3 sequence is 15 residues long. Per the germline V gene, CDR1 is SEHNR and CDR2 is FQNEAQ (reference sequence). The CDR3 sequence: CASSLGWTGADEQFF. The CDR3 coding sequence is TGTGCCAGCAGCTTGGGGTGGACGGGCGCGGATGAGCAGTTCTTC.

The CDR3 DNA reads as TGTGCTAGTGCCCTCCCAGGGAGCAATCAGCCCCAGCATTTT. Protein sequence: CASALPGSNQPQHF. The chain links TRBV12-5 to TRBJ1-5; TRBD1 might be the D (5 bases). V dropped 7 bases and J dropped 1 base, with 11 bases sitting between them. Germline assignment: CDR1 LGHNT and CDR2 FRNRAP. The CDR3 is made up of 14 amino acids.

The chain recombines TRBV19 with TRBJ2-1; the D gene could be TRBD1 or TRBD2 (5 bases each). This CDR3 has 14 amino acids. Trimming removed 4 bases at V and 7 bases at J, with 14 bases between. Germline loops: CDR1 LNHDA, CDR2 SQIVND (reference sequence). CDR3: CASSTSREPNEQFF. Here the CDR3 DNA reads TGTGCCAGTAGTACAAGCAGGGAGCCTAATGAGCAGTTCTTC.

This clone was seen a few times. This chain uses TRBV4-2 with TRBJ2-3, with TRBD2 matching 8 bases. CDR3 length: 15 amino acids. Germline trimming cut 1 base from V and 4 bases from J; bases unmatched to any gene: 4. Germline V gene data show CDR1 as LGHNA and CDR2 as YNFKEQ. CDR3 sequence: CASSQGAGESDTQYF. The CDR3 DNA is TGTGCCAGCAGCCAAGGAGCGGGAGAATCAGATACGCAGTATTTT.